This T cell receptor (beta chain) came from a study of T cells in Graves' hyperthyroidism and ophthalmopathy. General study points: Ophthalmopathy stood apart from stable hyperthyroidism in a 13 V-J model. Appearing also in blood were most of the thyroid clonotypes expanded above 0.001.

Amplification yielded TCR beta CDR3 regions, with RNA transcripts as the source. Initially, a first-round RT-PCR of the TCR CDR3 employed the HTBI primer set. MiXCR, applied by TCRdb to the multiplex PCR reads, yields one record per CDR3 protein. This table has 620,000 or so distinct CDR3 sequences, roughly 15% appearing once. Out of more than 8 ml of fresh peripheral blood came the PBMCs. This CDR3 spans 15 amino acids. The V gene lost 0 bases and the J gene lost 4 bases, with 13 bases spanning the gap. Germline lookup yields CDR1 LNHNV and CDR2 YYDKDF (reference sequence). In regard to this clonotype: Its antigen is not identified. Just one base apart from a much larger clone, this may be a read error.

Sequencing was done on a sample of blood. This chain uses TRBV15 with TRBJ2-7; D uncertain. The sequence was collected from a woman aged 50 to 65 with Graves' ophthalmopathy. The CDR3 loop is CATSRDRGMGYEQYF. In nucleotides, the CDR3 is TGTGCCACCAGCAGAGATCGAGGCATGGGTTACGAGCAGTACTTC.